This T cell receptor beta chain stems from a study of Ad26.COV2.S vaccination and SARS-CoV-2 variants. Study-wide context: The Ad26.COV2.S arm of the COV1001 trial was where the donor was placed. Findings of the study overall: Measurement of non-spike TCR breadth gave similar results in vaccine and placebo recipients. People who got the vaccine had more spike-specific TCR breadth than people who got placebo.

Documented treatment: some 20 received Ad26.COV2.S at low or high dose, single or two shots; about 5 received placebo; per-sample allocation not given. Sampling occurred on day 63 after the first vaccine or placebo injection. V lost 5 bases to trimming and J lost 3 bases, with 21 bases between them. Germline V gene lookup returns CDR1 LNHNV and CDR2 YYDKDF (reference sequence). The CDR3 sequence is 17 residues long. Repertoires were generated with immunoSEQ multiplex PCR, while TCRdb's copy carries only in-frame clones and drops some. Of a few hundred thousand clones in the sample, 90% were seen once. Regarding this clone: Antigen specificity is unknown.

The receptor's source is a person aged 18-60 years who received the Ad26.COV2.S COVID-19 vaccine or a placebo. The material sequenced was peripheral blood, taken in a trial of Ad26.COV2.S vaccine versus placebo. This chain joins TRBV15 and TRBJ2-3; maybe TRBD2 (6 bases). CDR3 sequence reads: CATSVTGVGVWTDTQYF. CDR3 nucleotide sequence: TGTGCCACCAGCGTGACGGGAGTAGGGGTCTGGACAGATACGCAGTATTTT.